A selection of T cell receptor beta chains follows, all from one sample in a study of T cells in Graves' hyperthyroidism and ophthalmopathy. TCRdb fed the multiplex PCR reads into MiXCR, producing one record per CDR3 protein. The sample contains about 420,000 distinct CDR3 sequences, 15% to 18% of which appear only once. The sequencing input was blood. These receptors were taken from a woman between 18 and 29 years old with Graves' hyperthyroidism. Each CDR3 is given with its conserved first and last residue.

V | CDR3
TRBV10-1 | CASSESTPYNEQFF
TRBV29-1 | CSVSLAYNEQFF
TRBV12-3/TRBV12-4 | CASSLNTRSLRTAMNTEAFF
TRBV5-5 | CASSRYDRNTEAFF
TRBV7-3 | CASSQDGRREAFF
TRBV6-6 | CASSYGGPMGGYTF
TRBV20-1 | CSARRQGAPTNEKLFF
TRBV7-9 | CASSANPGQGGGNTIYF
TRBV11-2 | CASSSYTHNEQFF
TRBV12-3/TRBV12-4 | CASSFRGFTEAFF
TRBV20-1 | CSARLAGESYEQYF
TRBV5-1 | CASSLNPESLVGTF
TRBV19 | CASRQGRSNQPQHF
TRBV20-1 | CSAKEHSNTEAFF
TRBV11-3 | CASSFRTLWEPSSGANVLTF
TRBV11-3 | CASSNGQFNEQFF
TRBV27 | CASSLSGDPNTGELFF
TRBV2 | CASNGQRGGSTEAFF
TRBV5-1 | CASSLSGDRTEAFF
TRBV30 | CAWSPSDNEQFF
TRBV11-1 | CASSLVKNTGELFF
TRBV28 | CASSVIGRGFNVLTF
TRBV9 | CASSTEGARGDTQYF
TRBV12-3/TRBV12-4 | CASSFWQSTEAFF
TRBV2 | CASRQRDRLNQPQHF
TRBV6-4 | CASSPRASATDTQYF
TRBV28 | CASSFVSEAADTQYF
TRBV7-3 | CASMRTSGTGEKGYTF
TRBV5-6 | CASSLPDYYYNEQFF
TRBV4-1 | CASSRWGTGSYEQFF
TRBV11-2 | CASSVGVGSYEQYF
TRBV4-1 | CASSLSGSRNPPNYGYTF
TRBV3-1 | CASSRAGTGDQPQHF
TRBV7-3 | CASSLGGSTSQNIQYF
TRBV4-2 | CASSQEGQFIYEQYF
TRBV29-1 | CSVEHWLAGGGLYGYTF
TRBV5-6 | CASSLSTGGRTGELFF
TRBV28 | CASSARTESAWEQYF
TRBV5-8 | CASSSRMAGVYTDTQYF
TRBV7-6 | CASSRYGEYNEQFF
TRBV5-1 | CASSFSGQAYEQYF
TRBV20-1 | CSAHRLAGYYNEQFF
TRBV27 | CASRFTGTGGGQPQHF
TRBV7-8 | CASSPRDRSLRQPQHF
TRBV2 | CASRRRGQGVFGDEQYF
TRBV27 | CASSPSYRRNYGYTF
TRBV5-1 | CASSLDPSSGELFF
TRBV2 | CASSPGQGANSGYTF
TRBV5-1 | CASSFFPQGDTEAFF
TRBV6-1 | CASTEARGNTIYF
TRBV30 | CAWSLYSGLAGTQYF
TRBV20-1 | CSARRAGQNTGELFF
TRBV25-1 | CASSEGSWRDPRGRVTDTQYF
TRBV18 | CASSPSSYEQYF
TRBV11-2 | CASSLTSSYNEQFF
TRBV12-3/TRBV12-4 | CASSRSGTLGETQYF
TRBV5-1 | CASSDTGGGTEAFF
TRBV11-2 | CASSRKTSSNQPQHF
TRBV20-1 | CSANGAWGNTEAFF